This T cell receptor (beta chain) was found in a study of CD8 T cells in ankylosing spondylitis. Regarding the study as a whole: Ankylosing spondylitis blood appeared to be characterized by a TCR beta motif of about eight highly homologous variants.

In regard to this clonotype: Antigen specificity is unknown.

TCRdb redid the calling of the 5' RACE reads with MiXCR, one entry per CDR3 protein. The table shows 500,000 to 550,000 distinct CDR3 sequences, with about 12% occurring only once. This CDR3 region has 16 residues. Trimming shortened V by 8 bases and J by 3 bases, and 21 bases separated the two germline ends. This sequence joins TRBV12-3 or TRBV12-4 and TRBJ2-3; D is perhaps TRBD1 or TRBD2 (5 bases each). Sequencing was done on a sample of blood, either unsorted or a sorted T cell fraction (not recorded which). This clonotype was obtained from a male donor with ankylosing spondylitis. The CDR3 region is CASQLMGTSRTDTQYF. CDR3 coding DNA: TGTGCCAGCCAGCTGATGGGGACGTCTCGAACAGATACGCAGTATTTT.